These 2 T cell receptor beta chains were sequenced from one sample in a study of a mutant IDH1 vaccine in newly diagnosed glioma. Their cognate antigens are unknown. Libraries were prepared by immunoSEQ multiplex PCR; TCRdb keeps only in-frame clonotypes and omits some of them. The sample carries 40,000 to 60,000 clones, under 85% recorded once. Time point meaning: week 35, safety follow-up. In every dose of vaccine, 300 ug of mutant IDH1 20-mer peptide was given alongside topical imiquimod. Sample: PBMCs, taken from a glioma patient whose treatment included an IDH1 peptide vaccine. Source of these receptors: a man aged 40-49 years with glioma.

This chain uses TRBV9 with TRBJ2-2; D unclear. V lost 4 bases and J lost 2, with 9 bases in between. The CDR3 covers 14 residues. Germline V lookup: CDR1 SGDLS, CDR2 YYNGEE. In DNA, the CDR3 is TGTGCCAGCAGCCCATATCCAAACACCGGGGAGCTGTTTTTT. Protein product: CASSPYPNTGELFF.

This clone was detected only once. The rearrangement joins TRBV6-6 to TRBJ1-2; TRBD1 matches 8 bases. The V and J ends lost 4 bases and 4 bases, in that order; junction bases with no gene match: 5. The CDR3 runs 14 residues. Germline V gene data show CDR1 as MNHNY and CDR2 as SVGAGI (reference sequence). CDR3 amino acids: CASSSDRDPYGYTF. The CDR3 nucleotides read TGTGCCAGCAGTTCGGACAGGGACCCCTATGGCTACACCTTC.